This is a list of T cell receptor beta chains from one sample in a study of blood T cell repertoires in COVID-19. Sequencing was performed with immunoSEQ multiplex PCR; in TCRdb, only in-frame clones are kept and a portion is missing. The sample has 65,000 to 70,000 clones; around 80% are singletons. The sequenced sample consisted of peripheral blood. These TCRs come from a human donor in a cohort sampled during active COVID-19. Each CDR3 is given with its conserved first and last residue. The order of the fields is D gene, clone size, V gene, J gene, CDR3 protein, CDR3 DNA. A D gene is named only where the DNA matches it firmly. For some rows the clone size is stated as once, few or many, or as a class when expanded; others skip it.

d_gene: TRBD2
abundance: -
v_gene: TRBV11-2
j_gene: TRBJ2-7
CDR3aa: CASSFLLADPALYYEQYF
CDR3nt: TGTGCCAGCAGCTTCTTACTAGCGGACCCCGCACTCTACTACGAGCAGTACTTC

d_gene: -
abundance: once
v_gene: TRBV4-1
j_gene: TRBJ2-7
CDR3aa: CASSQEWGGRGEQYF
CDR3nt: TGCGCCAGCAGCCAAGAGTGGGGGGGCCGTGGGGAGCAGTACTTC

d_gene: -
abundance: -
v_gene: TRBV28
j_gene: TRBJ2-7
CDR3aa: CASSYSHEQYF
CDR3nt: TGTGCCAGCAGCTACTCCCACGAGCAGTACTTC

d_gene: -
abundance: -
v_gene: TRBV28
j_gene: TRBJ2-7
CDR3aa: CASSLTRVYEQYF
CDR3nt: TGTGCCAGCAGCTTAACTAGGGTCTACGAGCAGTACTTC

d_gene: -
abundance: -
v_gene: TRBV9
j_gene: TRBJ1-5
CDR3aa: CASSVEGYSNQPQHF
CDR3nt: TGTGCCAGCAGCGTGGAGGGTTATAGCAATCAGCCCCAGCATTTT

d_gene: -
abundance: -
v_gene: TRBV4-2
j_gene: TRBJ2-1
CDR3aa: CASSQVASYNEQFF
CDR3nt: TGTGCCAGCAGCCAAGTGGCCAGCTACAATGAGCAGTTCTTC

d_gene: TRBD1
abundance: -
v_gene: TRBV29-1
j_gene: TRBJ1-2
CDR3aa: CSVDSGTDHYGYTF
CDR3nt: TGCAGCGTTGATAGTGGGACAGACCACTATGGCTACACCTTC

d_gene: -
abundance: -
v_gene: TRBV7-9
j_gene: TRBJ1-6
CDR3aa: CASSSLNSPLHF
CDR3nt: TGTGCCAGCAGCTCCCTTAATTCACCCCTCCACTTT

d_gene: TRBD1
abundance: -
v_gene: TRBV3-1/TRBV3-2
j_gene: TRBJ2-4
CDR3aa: CASSQAGPGTADKNIQYF
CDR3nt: TGTGCCAGCAGCCAAGCTGGGCCCGGGACAGCGGATAAAAACATTCAGTACTTC

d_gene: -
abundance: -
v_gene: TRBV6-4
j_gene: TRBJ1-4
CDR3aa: CATSVRGAREKLFF
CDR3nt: TGTGCCACTTCCGTCCGGGGGGCCCGGGAAAAACTGTTTTTT

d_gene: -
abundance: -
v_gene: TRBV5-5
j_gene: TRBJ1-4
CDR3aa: CASSPTGGTNEKLFF
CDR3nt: TGTGCCAGCAGTCCCACGGGGGGGACTAATGAAAAACTGTTTTTT

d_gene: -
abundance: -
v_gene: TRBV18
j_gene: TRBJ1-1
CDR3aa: CASSPQTENTEAFF
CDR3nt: TGTGCCAGCTCACCCCAGACAGAGAACACTGAAGCTTTCTTT

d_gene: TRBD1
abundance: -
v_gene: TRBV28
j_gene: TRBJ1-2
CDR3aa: CASSLFDRGVGYTF
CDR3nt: TGTGCCAGCAGTTTATTTGACAGGGGTGTCGGCTACACCTTC

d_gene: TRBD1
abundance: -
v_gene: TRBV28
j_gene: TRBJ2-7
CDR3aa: CASSLGDRDEQYF
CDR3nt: TGTGCCAGCAGTTTAGGGGACAGGGACGAGCAGTACTTC

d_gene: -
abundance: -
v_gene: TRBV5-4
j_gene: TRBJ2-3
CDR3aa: CASSSPGSVNTQYF
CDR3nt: TGTGCCAGCAGCTCCCCCGGGTCCGTGAATACGCAGTATTTT

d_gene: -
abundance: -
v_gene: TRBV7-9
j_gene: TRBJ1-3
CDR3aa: CASSLDPRSGNTIYF
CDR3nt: TGTGCCAGCAGCTTAGACCCCAGGTCTGGAAACACCATATATTTT

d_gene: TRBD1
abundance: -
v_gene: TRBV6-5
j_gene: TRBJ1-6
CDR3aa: CASAPGTGMSPLHF
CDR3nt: TGTGCCAGTGCCCCCGGGACAGGGATGTCACCCCTCCACTTT

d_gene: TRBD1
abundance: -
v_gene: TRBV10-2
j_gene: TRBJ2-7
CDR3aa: CASSEPTGTVNYEQYF
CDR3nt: TGCGCCAGCAGTGAGCCTACCGGGACAGTCAACTACGAGCAGTACTTC

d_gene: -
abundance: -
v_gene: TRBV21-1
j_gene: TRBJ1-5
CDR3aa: CATQGDDSNQPQHF
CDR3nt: TGTGCCACACAGGGGGACGATAGCAATCAGCCCCAGCATTTT

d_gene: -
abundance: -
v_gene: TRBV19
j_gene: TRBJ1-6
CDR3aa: CASSPVREMDPLHF
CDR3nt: TGTGCCAGTAGTCCTGTCAGGGAAATGGATCCCCTCCACTTT

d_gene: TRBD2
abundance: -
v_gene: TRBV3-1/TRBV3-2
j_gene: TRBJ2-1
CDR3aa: CASSQSVEAGGEQFF
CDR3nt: TGTGCCAGCAGCCAGTCAGTTGAGGCGGGAGGGGAGCAGTTCTTC

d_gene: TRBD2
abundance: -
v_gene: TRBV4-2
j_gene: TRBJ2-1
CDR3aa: CASSQELSGTSDNEQFF
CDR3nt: TGTGCCAGCAGCCAAGAGTTAAGCGGGACCTCCGACAATGAGCAGTTCTTC

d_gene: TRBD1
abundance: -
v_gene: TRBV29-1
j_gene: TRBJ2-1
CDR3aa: CSVEVPIMEQGARALNEQFF
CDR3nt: TGCAGCGTTGAAGTCCCAATAATGGAACAGGGGGCGAGGGCTTTAAATGAGCAGTTCTTC

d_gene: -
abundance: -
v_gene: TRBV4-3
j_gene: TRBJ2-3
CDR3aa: CASSQDGPPSGTDTQYF
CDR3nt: TGCGCCAGCAGCCAAGATGGGCCCCCTAGCGGCACAGATACGCAGTATTTT

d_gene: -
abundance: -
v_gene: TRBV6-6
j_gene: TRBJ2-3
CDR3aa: CASSLHTGVTQYF
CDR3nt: TGTGCCAGCAGCTTACACACAGGAGTGACGCAGTATTTT

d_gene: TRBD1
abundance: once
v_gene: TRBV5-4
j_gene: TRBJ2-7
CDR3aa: CASSSDRGRYEQYF
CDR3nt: TGTGCCAGCAGCTCGGACAGGGGGAGATACGAGCAGTACTTC

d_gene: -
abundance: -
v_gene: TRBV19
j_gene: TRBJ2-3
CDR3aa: CASSMRGTDTQYF
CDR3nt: TGTGCCAGTAGTATGCGGGGCACAGATACGCAGTATTTT

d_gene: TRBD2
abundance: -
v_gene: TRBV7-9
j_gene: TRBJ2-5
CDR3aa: CASSLKGLAGVRGETQYF
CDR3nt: TGTGCCAGCAGCTTAAAAGGACTAGCGGGAGTACGGGGAGAGACCCAGTACTTC

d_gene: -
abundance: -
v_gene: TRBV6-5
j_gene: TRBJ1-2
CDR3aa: CASSTVGYGYTF
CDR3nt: TGTGCCAGCAGTACGGTTGGCTATGGCTACACCTTC

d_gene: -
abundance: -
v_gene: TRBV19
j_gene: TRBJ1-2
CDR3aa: CASRGVNYGYTF
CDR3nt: TGTGCCAGTCGGGGGGTTAACTATGGCTACACCTTC

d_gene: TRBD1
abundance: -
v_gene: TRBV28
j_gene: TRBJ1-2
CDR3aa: CASSPRDRGRGNYGYTF
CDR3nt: TGTGCCAGCAGCCCCAGGGACAGGGGCCGCGGGAACTATGGCTACACCTTC

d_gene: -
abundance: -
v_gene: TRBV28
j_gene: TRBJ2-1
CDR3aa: CASSAYIAAIYEQFF
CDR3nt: TGTGCCAGCAGTGCCTACATAGCGGCGATCTATGAGCAGTTCTTC

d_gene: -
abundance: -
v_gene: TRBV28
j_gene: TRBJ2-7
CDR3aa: CASIGGGRDEQYF
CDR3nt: TGTGCCAGCATCGGGGGTGGACGGGACGAGCAGTACTTC

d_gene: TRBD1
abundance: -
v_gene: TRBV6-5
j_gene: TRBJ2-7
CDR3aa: CASLDRGRPIVEQYF
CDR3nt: TGTGCCAGCCTTGACAGGGGGCGACCGATCGTCGAGCAGTACTTC

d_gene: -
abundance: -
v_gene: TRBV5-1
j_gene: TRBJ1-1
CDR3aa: CASNELGRGIGGEAFF
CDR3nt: TGCGCCAGCAACGAACTCGGACGGGGAATTGGAGGTGAAGCTTTCTTT

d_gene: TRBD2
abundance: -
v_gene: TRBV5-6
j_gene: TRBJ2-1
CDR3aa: CASGMVTSGGNEQFF
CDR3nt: TGTGCCAGCGGGATGGTGACTAGCGGGGGAAATGAGCAGTTCTTC

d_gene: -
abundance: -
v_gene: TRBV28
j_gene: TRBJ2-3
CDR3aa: CASSFSGGDTQYF
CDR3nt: TGTGCCAGCAGTTTTTCAGGTGGAGATACGCAGTATTTT

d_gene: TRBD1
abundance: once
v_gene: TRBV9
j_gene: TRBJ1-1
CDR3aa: CASSKTGGAREAFF
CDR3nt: TGTGCCAGCAGCAAGACAGGGGGCGCCCGGGAAGCTTTCTTT

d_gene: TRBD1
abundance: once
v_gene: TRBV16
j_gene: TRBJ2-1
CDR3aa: CASSPTGSANEQFF
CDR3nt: TGTGCCAGCAGCCCGACAGGGTCTGCCAATGAGCAGTTCTTC

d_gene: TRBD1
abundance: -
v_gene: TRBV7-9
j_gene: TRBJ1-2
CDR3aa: CASSLDGTGGFYGYTF
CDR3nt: TGTGCCAGCAGCTTAGATGGGACAGGGGGCTTCTATGGCTACACCTTC

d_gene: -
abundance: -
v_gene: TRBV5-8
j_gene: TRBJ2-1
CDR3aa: CASSLGQGRSYNEQFF
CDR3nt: TGTGCCAGCAGCTTGGGGCAGGGGCGATCCTACAATGAGCAGTTCTTC

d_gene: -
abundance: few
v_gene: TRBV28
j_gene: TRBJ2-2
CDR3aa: CAIRQAANTGELFF
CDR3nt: TGTGCCATAAGACAGGCAGCGAACACCGGGGAGCTGTTTTTT

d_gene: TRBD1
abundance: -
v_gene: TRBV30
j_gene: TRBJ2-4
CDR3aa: CAWSTTGKDIQYF
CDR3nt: TGTGCCTGGAGTACGACAGGGAAGGACATTCAGTACTTC

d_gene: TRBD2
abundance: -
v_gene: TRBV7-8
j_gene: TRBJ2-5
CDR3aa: CASSLGGLAETQYF
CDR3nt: TGTGCCAGCAGCTTAGGTGGACTAGCAGAGACCCAGTACTTC

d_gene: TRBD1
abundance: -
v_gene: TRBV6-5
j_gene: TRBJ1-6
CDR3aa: CASTERDRGNSPLHF
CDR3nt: TGTGCCAGCACCGAACGGGACAGGGGTAATTCACCCCTCCACTTT

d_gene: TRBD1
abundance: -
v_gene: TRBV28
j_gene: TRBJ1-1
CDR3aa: CASSSLDRAAPTEAFF
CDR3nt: TGTGCCAGCAGTTCCCTTGACAGGGCGGCCCCCACTGAAGCTTTCTTT

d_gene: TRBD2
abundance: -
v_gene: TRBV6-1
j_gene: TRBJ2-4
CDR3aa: CASSEKASGMNIQYF
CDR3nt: TGTGCCAGCAGTGAAAAGGCTAGCGGGATGAACATTCAGTACTTC

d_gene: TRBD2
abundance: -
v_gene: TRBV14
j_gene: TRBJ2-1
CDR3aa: CASSRELAGTEQFF
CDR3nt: TGTGCCAGCAGCCGGGAACTAGCGGGGACTGAGCAGTTCTTC

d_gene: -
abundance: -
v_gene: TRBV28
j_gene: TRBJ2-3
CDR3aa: CASSLDQLTVVTDTQYF
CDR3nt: TGTGCCAGCAGTCTCGACCAACTGACAGTCGTCACAGATACGCAGTATTTT

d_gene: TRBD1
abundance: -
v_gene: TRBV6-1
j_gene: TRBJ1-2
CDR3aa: CASSEWGQGLYGYTF
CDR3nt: TGTGCCAGCAGTGAGTGGGGACAGGGCCTCTATGGCTACACCTTC

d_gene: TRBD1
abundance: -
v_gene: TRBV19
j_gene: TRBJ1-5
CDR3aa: CASSATGAGGQPQHF
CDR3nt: TGTGCCAGTAGCGCGACAGGGGCAGGGGGTCAGCCCCAGCATTTT

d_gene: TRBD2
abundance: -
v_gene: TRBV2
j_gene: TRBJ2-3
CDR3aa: CASSLGLAGGGVDTQYF
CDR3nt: TGTGCCAGCAGTCTCGGACTAGCGGGAGGCGGGGTAGATACGCAGTATTTT

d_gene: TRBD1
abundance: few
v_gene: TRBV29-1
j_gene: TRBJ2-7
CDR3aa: CSVDIPRTGHSEQYF
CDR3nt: TGCAGCGTTGATATACCCAGGACAGGGCACTCCGAGCAGTACTTC

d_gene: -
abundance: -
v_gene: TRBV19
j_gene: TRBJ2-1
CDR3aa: CASSIGANPDGDEQFF
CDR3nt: TGTGCCAGTAGTATAGGGGCCAACCCCGATGGCGATGAGCAGTTCTTC

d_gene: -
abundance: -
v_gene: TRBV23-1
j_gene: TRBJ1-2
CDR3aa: CASSQSRILPTATNYGYTF
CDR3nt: TGCGCCAGCAGTCAATCCCGAATTCTCCCGACAGCCACTAACTATGGCTACACCTTC